The sequence of this T cell receptor (beta chain) was determined in a study of regulatory T cells in long-lasting Graves disease. Arm-PCR of CDR3 regions and iRepertoire HTBI primers were used to build TCR beta libraries. TCRdb analysed the multiplex PCR reads with MiXCR anew, one entry per CDR3 protein. The sample lists fewer than 400,000 distinct CDR3 sequences, around 20% occurring once. This clonotype was counted at least ten times. Its antigen is still unknown. Trimming pared 4 bases from V and 7 bases from J, leaving 13 bases between. The CDR3 loop spans 14 amino acids. Germline CDR1 and CDR2: SEHNR and FQNEAQ (reference sequence). Study-level points and caveats: Newly diagnosed disease favored TRBV20-1 and TRBJ2-1 over persistent disease.

The time point is: persistent/refractory GD, antithyroid drugs over 5 years with positive TRAb. Researchers made the TCR library from RNA that was extracted from PBMCs. Sequencing used peripheral blood mononuclear cells (PBMCs), obtained when the disease was refractory, from a patient treated with antithyroid drugs. The genes are TRBV7-9 and TRBJ1-4; no reliable D call. The clonotype comes from a female donor with Graves disease. The CDR3 loop reads CASSSSGLGEKLFF. CDR3 coding DNA: TGTGCCAGCAGCTCCTCCGGCCTGGGTGAAAAACTGTTTTTT.